This T cell receptor (beta chain) was captured in a study of control samples from healthy donors and cancer patients. Sequencing was performed with immunoSEQ multiplex PCR; in TCRdb, only in-frame clones are kept and a portion is missing. The data contain 78,000 or so clones, roughly nine tenths of them singletons. Germline values: CDR1 MNHEY, CDR2 SMNVEV (reference sequence). V shed 5 bases, J shed 0 bases, and the junction held 8 bases outside the gene matches. The CDR3 contains 18 residues. The clonotype comes from a woman between 50 and 59 years old in good health. The V gene is TRBV27, the J gene TRBJ1-6, with 9 bases lining up with TRBD1. The sample consisted of blood. The DNA for the CDR3 is TGTGCCAGCAGTCCGGGACAGGGCGGCAGCTCCTATAATTCACCCCTCCACTTT. Residues: CASSPGQGGSSYNSPLHF.